A single sample is the source of the 6 T cell receptor beta chains below, sequenced in a study of cytomegalovirus exposure and HLA in healthy donors. Primers for the PCR totalled 60 Vbeta and 13 Jbeta. Measured with immunoSEQ multiplex PCR; TCRdb has only the in-frame clones, and not every one. The profile shows about 190,000 clones, 81% of them singletons. Sample: PBMCs. The receptors shown here come from a man aged 50 to 60 in good health and CMV-seronegative.

The gene calls are TRBV19 and TRBJ1-2; 11 bases fit TRBD1. This CDR3 has 12 amino acids. CDR1 is LNHDA and CDR2 is SQIVND in the germline V gene (reference sequence). The trim removed 7 bases at V and 8 bases at J, leaving 3 bases unmatched. CDR3 in amino acids: CASTGTGGGYTF. CDR3 nucleotides: TGTGCCAGTACCGGGACAGGGGGGGGCTACACCTTC.

The V gene is TRBV30, the J gene TRBJ1-3; D gene uncertain. Trimming left V 5 bases short and J 4 bases short, with 9 bases between. The germline CDR1 and CDR2 sequences are GTSNPN and SVGIG (reference sequence). The CDR3 spans 12 residues. CDR3 sequence reads: CAWVLVGNTIYF. Written as DNA, the CDR3 is TGTGCCTGGGTCTTAGTCGGAAACACCATATATTTT.

The gene calls are TRBV10-3 and TRBJ1-1; 8 positions agree with TRBD1. Germline assignment: CDR1 ENHRY and CDR2 SYGVKD. The CDR3 has 16 amino acids. Germline trimming cut 5 bases from V and 4 bases from J; bases unmatched to any gene: 12. For the CDR3, the DNA is TGTGCCATCAGTAAGGCCGGGGACAGGACGGGCACTGAAGCTTTCTTT. This gives the protein CAISKAGDRTGTEAFF.

This clone came up a few times. The V and J genes are TRBV6-1 and TRBJ1-2; 7 nucleotides align to TRBD1. Germline V gives CDR1 MNHNS, CDR2 SASEGT. The CDR3 is made up of 13 amino acids. With 5 bases clipped from V and 5 bases from J, the junction kept 5 bases outside the gene matches. CDR3 sequence: CASSIGQEYGYTF. The DNA for the CDR3 is TGTGCCAGCAGTATAGGACAGGAGTATGGCTACACCTTC.

The chain uses TRBV5-1 and TRBJ2-5; 11 nucleotides line up with TRBD2. In germline, CDR1 is SGHRS, CDR2 YFSETQ. With V trimmed by 3 bases and J by 7 bases, 8 bases remained unmatched. The CDR3 totals 15 residues. The CDR3 is CASSSFSGGAVTQYF. CDR3 DNA: TGCGCCAGCAGCTCGTTTAGCGGGGGGGCCGTGACCCAGTACTTC.

This sequence joins TRBV7-2 and TRBJ1-6, with unresolved D. The CDR3 is made up of 16 amino acids. The germline gives CDR1 SGHTA, CDR2 FQGNSA. V shed 5 bases and J shed 5 bases, with 16 bases lying between them. This CDR3 is CASSLMRYTNNSPLHF. The CDR3 DNA is TGTGCCAGCAGCCTCATGAGGTACACCAATAATTCACCCCTCCACTTT.